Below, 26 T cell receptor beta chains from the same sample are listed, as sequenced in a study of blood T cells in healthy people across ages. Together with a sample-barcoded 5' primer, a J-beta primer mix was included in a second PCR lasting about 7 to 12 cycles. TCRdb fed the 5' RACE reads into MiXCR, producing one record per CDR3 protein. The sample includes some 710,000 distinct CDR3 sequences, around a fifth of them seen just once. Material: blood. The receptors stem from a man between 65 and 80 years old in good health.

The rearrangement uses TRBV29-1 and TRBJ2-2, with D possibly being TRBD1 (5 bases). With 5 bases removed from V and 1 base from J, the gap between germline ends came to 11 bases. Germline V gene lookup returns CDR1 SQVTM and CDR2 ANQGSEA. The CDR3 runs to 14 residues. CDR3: CSVLSGLNTGELFF. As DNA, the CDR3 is TGCAGCGTTTTATCAGGGTTGAACACCGGGGAGCTGTTTTTT.

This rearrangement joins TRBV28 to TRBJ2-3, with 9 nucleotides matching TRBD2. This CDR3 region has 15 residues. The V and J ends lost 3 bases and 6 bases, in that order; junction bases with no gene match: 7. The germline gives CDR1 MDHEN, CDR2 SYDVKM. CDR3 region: CASSLPGLAADTQYF. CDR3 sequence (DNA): TGTGCCAGCAGTTTGCCGGGACTAGCTGCTGATACGCAGTATTTT.

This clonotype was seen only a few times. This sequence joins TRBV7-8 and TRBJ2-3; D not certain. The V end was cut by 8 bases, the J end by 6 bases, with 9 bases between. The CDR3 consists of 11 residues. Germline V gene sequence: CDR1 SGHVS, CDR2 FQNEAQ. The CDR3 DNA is TGTGCCAGCGCTGTCGGGGATACGCAGTATTTT. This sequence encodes CASAVGDTQYF. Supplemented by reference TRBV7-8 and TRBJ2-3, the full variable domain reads GAGVSQSPRYKVAKRGQDVALRCDPISGHVSLFWYQQALGQGPEFLTYFQNEAQLDKSGLPSDRFFAERPEGSVSTLKIQRTQQEDSAVYLCASAVGDTQYFGPGTRLTVL.

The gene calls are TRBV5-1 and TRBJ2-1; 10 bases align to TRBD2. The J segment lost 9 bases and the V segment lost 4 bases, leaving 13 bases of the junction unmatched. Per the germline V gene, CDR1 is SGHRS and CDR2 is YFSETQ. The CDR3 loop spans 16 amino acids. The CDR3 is CASSVTSGEVSSEQFF. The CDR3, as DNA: TGCGCCAGCAGCGTCACTAGCGGGGAGGTTTCCAGTGAGCAGTTCTTC.

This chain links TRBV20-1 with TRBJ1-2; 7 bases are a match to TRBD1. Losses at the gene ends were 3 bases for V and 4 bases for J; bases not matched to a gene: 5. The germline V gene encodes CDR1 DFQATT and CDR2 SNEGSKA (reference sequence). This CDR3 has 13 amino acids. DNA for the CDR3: TGCAGTGCTAGTTCGCAGGGGGTCTATGGCTACACCTTC. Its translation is CSASSQGVYGYTF.

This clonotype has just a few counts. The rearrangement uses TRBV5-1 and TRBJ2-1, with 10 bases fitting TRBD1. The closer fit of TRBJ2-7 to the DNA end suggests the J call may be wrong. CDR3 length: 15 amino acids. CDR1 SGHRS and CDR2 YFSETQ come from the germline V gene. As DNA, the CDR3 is TGCGCCAGCAGCAACCAGATGGGACAGGGGATCGAGCAGTACTTC. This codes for CASSNQMGQGIEQYF.

The CDR3 bases are TGCAGCGTCATGGGGTATGGGTACGAGCAGTACTTC. It yields the protein CSVMGYGYEQYF. V usage is TRBV29-1 and J usage is TRBJ2-7; the D is unclear. The CDR3 is 12 amino acids. Germline CDR1 reads SQVTM; CDR2 reads ANQGSEA. V dropped 6 bases and J dropped 4 bases, with 13 bases sitting between them.

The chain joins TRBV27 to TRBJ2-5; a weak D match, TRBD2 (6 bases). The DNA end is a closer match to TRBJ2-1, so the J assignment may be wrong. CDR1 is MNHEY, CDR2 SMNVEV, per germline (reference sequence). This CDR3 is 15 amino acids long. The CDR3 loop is CASSSPRGSYNEQFF. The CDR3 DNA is TGTGCCAGCAGTTCCCCCCGGGGGTCCTACAATGAGCAGTTCTTC.

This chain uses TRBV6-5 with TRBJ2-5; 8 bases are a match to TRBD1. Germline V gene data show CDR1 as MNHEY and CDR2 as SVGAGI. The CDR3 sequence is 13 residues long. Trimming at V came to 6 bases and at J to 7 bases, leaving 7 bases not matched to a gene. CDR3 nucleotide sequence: TGTGCCAGCAGCCGAGGACAGGGACCGACCCAGTACTTC. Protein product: CASSRGQGPTQYF.

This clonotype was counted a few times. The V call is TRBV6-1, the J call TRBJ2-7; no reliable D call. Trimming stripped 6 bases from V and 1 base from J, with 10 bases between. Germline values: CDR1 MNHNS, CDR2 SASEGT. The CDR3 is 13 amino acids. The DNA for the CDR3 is TGTGCCAGCAGACGTTCGACTTCCTACGAGCAGTACGTC. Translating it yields CASRRSTSYEQYV.

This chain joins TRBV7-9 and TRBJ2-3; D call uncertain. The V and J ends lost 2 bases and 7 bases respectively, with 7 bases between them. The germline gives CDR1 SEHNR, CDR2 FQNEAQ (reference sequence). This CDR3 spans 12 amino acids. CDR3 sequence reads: CASSLTPHTQYF. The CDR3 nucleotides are TGTGCCAGCAGCTTAACCCCTCATACGCAGTATTTT.

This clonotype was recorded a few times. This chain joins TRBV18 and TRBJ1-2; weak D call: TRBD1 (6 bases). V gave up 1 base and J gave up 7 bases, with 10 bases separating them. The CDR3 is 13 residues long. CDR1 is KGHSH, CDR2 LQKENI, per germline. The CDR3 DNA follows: TGTGCCAGCTCACCACTGGACAGTCCTGGCTACACCTTC. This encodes CASSPLDSPGYTF.

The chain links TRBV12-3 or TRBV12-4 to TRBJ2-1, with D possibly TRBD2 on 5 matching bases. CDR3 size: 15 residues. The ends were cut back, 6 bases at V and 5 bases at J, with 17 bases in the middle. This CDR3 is CASRTTGKKNNEQFF. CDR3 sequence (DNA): TGTGCCAGCAGAACCACCGGGAAGAAAAACAATGAGCAGTTCTTC.

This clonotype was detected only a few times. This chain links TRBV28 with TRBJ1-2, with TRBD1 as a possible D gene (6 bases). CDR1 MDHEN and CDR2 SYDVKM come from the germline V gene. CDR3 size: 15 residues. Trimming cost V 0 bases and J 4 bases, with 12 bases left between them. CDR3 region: CASSLWDSFAYGYTF. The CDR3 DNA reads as TGTGCCAGCAGTTTATGGGACAGCTTTGCCTATGGCTACACCTTC.

The chain's CDR3 is CASSLRAVNEKLFF. The CDR3 nucleotides are TGCGCCAGCAGCTTACGGGCAGTAAATGAAAAACTGTTTTTT. This rearrangement joins TRBV5-1 to TRBJ1-4; D not resolved. V was trimmed by 2 bases and J by 5 bases, leaving 10 bases between them. The CDR3 contains 14 residues. From germline, CDR1 is SGHRS and CDR2 YFSETQ. Complete variable domain (other parts from reference TRBV5-1 and TRBJ1-4): KAGVTQTPRYLIKTRGQQVTLSCSPISGHRSVSWYQQTPGQGLQFLFEYFSETQRNKGNFPGRFSGRQFSNSRSEMNVSTLELGDSALYLCASSLRAVNEKLFFGSGTQLSVL.

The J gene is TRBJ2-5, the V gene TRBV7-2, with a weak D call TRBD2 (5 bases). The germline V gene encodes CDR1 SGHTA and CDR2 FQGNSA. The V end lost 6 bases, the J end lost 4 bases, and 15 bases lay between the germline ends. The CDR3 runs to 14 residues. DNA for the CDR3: TGTGCCAGCAGAAGGCGGGCCGACCTAGAGACCCAGTACTTC. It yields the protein CASRRRADLETQYF. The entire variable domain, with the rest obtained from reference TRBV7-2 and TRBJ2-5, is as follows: GAGVSQSPSNKVTEKGKDVELRCDPISGHTALYWYRQSLGQGLEFLIYFQGNSAPDKSGLPSDRFSAERTGGSVSTLTIQRTQQEDSAVYLCASRRRADLETQYFGPGTRLLVL.

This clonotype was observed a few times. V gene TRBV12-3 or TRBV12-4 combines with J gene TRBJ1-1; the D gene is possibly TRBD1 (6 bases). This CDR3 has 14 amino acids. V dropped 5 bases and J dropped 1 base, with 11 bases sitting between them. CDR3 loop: CASSIAGANTEAFF. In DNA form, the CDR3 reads TGTGCCAGCAGTATTGCGGGGGCGAACACTGAAGCTTTCTTT.

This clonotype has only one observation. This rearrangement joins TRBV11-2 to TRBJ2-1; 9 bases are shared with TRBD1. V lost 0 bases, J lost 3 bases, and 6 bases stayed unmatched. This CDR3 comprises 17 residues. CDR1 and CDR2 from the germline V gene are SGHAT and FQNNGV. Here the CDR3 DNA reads TGTGCCAGCAGCTTAGATTGGGGGACAGGGATCTACAATGAGCAGTTCTTC. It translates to CASSLDWGTGIYNEQFF.

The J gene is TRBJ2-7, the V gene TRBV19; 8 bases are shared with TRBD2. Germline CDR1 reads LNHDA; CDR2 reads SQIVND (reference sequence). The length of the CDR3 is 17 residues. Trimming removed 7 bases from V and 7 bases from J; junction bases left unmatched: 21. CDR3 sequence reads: CASNRTLGLAAAYEQYV. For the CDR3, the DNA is TGTGCCAGTAATCGGACACTAGGACTAGCTGCGGCTTATGAGCAGTACGTC.

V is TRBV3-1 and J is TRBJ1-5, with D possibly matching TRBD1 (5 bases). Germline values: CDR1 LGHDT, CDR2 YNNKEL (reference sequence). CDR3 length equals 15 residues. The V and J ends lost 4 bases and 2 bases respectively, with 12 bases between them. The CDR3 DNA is TGTGCCAGCAGCCCGGGGGTTTTAGGCAATCAGCCCCAGCATTTT. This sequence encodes CASSPGVLGNQPQHF.

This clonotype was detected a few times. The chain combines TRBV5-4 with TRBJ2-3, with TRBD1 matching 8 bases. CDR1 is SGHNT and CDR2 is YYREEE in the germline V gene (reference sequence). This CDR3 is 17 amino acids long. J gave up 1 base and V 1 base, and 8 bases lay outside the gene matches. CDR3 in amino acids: CASSLLHLGQGTDTQYF. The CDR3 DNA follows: TGTGCCAGCAGCTTGTTACATCTGGGACAGGGCACAGATACGCAGTATTTT.

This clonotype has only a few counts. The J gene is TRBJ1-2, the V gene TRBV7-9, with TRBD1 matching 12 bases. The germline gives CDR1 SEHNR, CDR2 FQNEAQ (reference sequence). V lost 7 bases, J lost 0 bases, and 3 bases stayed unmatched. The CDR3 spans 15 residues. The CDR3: CASIGDRGPNYGYTF. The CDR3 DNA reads TGTGCCAGCATCGGGGACAGGGGGCCTAACTATGGCTACACCTTC.

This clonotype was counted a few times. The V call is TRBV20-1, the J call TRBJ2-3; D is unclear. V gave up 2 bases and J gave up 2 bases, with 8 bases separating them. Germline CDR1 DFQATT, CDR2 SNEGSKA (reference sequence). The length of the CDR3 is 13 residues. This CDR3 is CSARWIYTDTQYF. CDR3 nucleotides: TGCAGTGCTAGATGGATTTACACAGATACGCAGTATTTT.

CDR3 residues: CASSPDVSPQEFF. Here the CDR3 DNA reads TGTGCCAGCAGCCCGGACGTCTCCCCACAGGAGTTCTTC. The chain uses TRBV7-8 and TRBJ2-1; weak D call: TRBD1 (5 bases). Trimming cost V 5 bases and J 14 bases, with 19 bases left between them. Per the germline V gene, CDR1 is SGHVS and CDR2 is FQNEAQ. The CDR3 consists of 13 residues.

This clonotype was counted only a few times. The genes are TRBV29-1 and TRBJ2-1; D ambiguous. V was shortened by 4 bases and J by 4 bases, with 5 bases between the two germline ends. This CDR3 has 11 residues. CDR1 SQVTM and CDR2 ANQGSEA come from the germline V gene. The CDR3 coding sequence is TGCAGCGTTGGACTTTACAATGAGCAGTTCTTC. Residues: CSVGLYNEQFF.

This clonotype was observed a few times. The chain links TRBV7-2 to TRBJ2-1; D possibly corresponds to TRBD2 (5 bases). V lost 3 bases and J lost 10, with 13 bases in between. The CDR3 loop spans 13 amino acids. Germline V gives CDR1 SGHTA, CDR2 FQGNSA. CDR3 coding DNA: TGTGCCAGCAGCTTGCCCGGTCCGGGGGAGCAGTTCTTC. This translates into CASSLPGPGEQFF.